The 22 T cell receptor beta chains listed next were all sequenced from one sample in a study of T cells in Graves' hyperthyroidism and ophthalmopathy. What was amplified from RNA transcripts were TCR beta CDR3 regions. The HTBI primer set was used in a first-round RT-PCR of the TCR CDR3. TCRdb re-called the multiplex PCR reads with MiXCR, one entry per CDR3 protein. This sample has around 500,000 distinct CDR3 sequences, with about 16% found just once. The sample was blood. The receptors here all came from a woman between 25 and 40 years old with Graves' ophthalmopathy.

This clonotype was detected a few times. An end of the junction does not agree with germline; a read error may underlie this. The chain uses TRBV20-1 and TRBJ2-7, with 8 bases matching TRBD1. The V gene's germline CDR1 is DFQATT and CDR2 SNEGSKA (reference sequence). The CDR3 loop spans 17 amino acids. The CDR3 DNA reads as TGCGGTGCTAGAGATTGGGGACAGGCGGCAATTTACTACGAGCAGTACTTC. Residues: CGARDWGQAAIYYEQYF.

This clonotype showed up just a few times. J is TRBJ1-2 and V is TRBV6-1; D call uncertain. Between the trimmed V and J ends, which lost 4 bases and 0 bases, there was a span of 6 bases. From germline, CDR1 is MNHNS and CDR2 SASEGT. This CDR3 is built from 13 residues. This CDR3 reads CASSGVANYGYTF. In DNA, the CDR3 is TGTGCCAGCAGTGGGGTTGCTAACTATGGCTACACCTTC.

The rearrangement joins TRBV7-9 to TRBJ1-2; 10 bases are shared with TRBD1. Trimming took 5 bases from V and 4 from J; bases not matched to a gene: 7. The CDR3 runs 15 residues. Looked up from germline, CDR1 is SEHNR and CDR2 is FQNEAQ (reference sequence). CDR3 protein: CASSVGTGVSYGYTF. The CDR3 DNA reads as TGTGCCAGCAGCGTTGGGACAGGGGTATCCTATGGCTACACCTTC.

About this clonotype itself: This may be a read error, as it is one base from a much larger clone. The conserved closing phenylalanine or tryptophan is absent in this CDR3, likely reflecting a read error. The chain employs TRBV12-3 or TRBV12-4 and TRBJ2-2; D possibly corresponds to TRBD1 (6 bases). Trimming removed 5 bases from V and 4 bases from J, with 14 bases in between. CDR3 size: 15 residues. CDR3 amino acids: CASSPPTGLTGELFL. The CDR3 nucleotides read TGTGCCAGCAGTCCCCCGACAGGTCTCACCGGGGAGCTGTTTCTT.

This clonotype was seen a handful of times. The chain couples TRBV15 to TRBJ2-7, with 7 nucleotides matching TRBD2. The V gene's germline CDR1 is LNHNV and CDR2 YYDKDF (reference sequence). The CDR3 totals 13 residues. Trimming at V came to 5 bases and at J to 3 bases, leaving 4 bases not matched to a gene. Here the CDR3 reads CATSRGRGYEQYF. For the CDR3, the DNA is TGTGCCACCAGCCGAGGGAGGGGCTACGAGCAGTACTTC.

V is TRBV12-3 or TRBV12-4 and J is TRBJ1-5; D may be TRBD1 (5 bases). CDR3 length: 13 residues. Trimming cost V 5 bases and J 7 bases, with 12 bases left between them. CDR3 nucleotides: TGTGCCAGCAGTGGCAGGGAATGGCAGCCCCAGCATTTT. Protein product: CASSGREWQPQHF.

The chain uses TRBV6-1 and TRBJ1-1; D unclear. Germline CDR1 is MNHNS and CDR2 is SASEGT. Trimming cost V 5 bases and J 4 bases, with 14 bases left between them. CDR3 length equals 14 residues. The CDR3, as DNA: TGTGCCAGCAGTCGACTTAGCGGGGTCACTGAAGCTTTCTTT. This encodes CASSRLSGVTEAFF.

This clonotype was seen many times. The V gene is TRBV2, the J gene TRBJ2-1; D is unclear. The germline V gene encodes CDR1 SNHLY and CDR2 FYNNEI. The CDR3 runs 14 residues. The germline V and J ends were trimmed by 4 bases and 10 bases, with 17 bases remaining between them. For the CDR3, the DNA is TGTGCCAGCAGTGTGAACCGTAAGTCCGGGGAGCAGTTCTTC. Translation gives CASSVNRKSGEQFF.

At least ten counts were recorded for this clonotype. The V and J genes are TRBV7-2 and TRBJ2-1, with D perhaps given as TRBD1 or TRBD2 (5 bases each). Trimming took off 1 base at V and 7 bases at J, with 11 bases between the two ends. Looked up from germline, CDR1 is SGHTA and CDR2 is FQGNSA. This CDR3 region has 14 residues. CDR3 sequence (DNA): TGTGCCAGCAGCTTAGTAGAGGGACGGAATGAGCAGTTCTTC. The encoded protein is CASSLVEGRNEQFF.

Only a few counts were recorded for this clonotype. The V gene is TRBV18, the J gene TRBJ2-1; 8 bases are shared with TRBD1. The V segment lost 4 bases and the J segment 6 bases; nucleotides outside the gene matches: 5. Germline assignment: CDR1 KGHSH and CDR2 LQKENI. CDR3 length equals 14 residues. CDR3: CASSRDRGINEQFF. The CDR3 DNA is TGTGCCAGCTCACGAGACAGGGGAATCAATGAGCAGTTCTTC.

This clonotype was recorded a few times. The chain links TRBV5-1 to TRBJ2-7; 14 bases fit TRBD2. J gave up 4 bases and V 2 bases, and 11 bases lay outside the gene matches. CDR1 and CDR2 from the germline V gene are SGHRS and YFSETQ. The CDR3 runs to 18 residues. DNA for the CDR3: TGCGCCAGCAGCTTTTTAGGGGGACTAGCGGGAGTCGGTTACGAGCAGTACTTC. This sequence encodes CASSFLGGLAGVGYEQYF.

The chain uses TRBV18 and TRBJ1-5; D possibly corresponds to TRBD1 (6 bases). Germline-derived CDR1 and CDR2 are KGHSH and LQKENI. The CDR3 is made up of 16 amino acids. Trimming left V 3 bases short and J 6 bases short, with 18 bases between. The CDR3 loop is CASSPSARGIGQPQHF. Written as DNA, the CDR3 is TGTGCCAGCTCACCTTCCGCCAGGGGAATAGGTCAGCCCCAGCATTTT.

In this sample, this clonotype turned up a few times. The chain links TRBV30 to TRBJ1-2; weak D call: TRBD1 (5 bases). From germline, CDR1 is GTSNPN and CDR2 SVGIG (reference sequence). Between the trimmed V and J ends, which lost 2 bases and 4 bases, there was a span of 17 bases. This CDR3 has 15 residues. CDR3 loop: CAWSPPRQPTYGYTF. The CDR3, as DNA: TGTGCCTGGAGTCCCCCAAGACAGCCCACCTATGGCTACACCTTC. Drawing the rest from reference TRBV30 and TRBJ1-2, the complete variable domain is SQTIHQWPATLVQPVGSPLSLECTVEGTSNPNLYWYRQAAGRGLQLLFYSVGIGQISSEVPQNLSASRPQDRQFILSSKKLLLSDSGFYLCAWSPPRQPTYGYTFGSGTRLTVV.

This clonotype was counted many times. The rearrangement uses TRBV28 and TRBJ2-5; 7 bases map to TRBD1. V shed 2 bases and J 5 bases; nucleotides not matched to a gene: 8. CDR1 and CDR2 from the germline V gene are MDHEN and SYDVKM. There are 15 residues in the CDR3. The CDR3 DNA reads TGTGCCAGCAGTTTAGCGACAGGGCCTGAGGAGACCCAGTACTTC. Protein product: CASSLATGPEETQYF. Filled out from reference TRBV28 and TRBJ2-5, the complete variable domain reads DVKVTQSSRYLVKRTGEKVFLECVQDMDHENMFWYRQDPGLGLRLIYFSYDVKMKEKGDIPEGYSVSREKKERFSLILESASTNQTSMYLCASSLATGPEETQYFGPGTRLLVL.

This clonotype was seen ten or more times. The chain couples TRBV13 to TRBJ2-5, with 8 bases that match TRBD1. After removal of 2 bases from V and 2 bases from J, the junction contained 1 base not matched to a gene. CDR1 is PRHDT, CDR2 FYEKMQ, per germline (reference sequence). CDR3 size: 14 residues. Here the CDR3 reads CASSLRTGQETQYF. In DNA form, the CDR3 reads TGTGCCAGCAGCTTACGGACAGGGCAAGAGACCCAGTACTTC.

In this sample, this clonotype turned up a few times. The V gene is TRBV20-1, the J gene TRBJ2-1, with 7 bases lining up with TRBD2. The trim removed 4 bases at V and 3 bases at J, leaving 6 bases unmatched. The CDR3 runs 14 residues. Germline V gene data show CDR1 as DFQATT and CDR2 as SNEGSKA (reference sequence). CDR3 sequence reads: CSAIPGGSYNEQFF. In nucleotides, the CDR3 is TGCAGTGCTATTCCGGGGGGTAGCTACAATGAGCAGTTCTTC.

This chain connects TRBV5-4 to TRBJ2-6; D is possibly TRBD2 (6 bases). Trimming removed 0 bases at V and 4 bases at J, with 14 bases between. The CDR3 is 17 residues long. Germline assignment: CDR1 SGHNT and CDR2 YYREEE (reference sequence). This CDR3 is CASSLGGTSPGANVLTF. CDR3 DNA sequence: TGTGCCAGCAGCTTGGGCGGGACCTCTCCCGGGGCCAACGTCCTGACTTTC.

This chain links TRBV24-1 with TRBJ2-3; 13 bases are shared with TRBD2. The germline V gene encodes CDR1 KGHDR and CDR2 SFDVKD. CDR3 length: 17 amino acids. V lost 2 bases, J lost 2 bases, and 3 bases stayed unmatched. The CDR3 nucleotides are TGTGCCACCAGTGATTCAGGACTAGCGGGAGTCACAGATACGCAGTATTTT. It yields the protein CATSDSGLAGVTDTQYF.

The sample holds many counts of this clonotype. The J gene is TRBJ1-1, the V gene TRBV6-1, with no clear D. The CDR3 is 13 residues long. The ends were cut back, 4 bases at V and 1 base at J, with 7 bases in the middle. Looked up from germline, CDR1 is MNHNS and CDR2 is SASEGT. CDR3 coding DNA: TGTGCCAGCAGTGCCCAGGAGAACACTGAAGCTTTCTTT. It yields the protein CASSAQENTEAFF.

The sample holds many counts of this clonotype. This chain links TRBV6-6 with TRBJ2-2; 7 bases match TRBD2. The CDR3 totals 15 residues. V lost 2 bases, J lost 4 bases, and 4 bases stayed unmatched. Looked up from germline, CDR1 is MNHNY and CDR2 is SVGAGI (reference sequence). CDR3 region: CASSYLAGVTGELFF. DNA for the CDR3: TGTGCCAGCAGTTACCTGGCGGGAGTCACCGGGGAGCTGTTTTTT.

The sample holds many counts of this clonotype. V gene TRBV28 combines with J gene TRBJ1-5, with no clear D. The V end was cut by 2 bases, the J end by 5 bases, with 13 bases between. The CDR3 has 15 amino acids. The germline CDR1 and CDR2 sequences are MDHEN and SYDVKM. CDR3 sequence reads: CASSLTASYHQPQHF. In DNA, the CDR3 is TGTGCCAGCAGTTTAACGGCTTCTTACCATCAGCCCCAGCATTTT.

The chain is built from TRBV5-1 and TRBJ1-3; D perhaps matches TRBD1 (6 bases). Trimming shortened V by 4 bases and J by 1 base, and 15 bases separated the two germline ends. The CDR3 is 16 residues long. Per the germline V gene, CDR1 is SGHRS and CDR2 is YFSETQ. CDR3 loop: CASSARGILSGNTIYF. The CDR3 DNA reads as TGCGCCAGCAGCGCCAGGGGCATTCTTTCTGGAAACACCATATATTTT.